Below, 10 T cell receptor beta chains from the same sample are listed, as sequenced in a study of blood T cell repertoires in COVID-19. Data came from immunoSEQ multiplex PCR; TCRdb stores just in-frame clones and leaves some out. This sample carries about 260,000 clones, roughly four fifths of them seen once, and the ten largest clones take approximately 9%. The sequenced material came from peripheral blood. Receptors were obtained from a woman aged 50 to 60 who had recovered from COVID-19.

This clone was detected only once. The gene calls are TRBV6-5 and TRBJ1-1; TRBD1 might be the D (5 bases). CDR1 and CDR2 (germline): MNHEY, SVGAGI. Trimming removed 6 bases from V and 5 bases from J, with 13 bases in between. This CDR3 is built from 13 residues. The CDR3 DNA reads TGTGCCAGCAGGAGGGCTGGGGGGACTGAAGCTTTCTTT. Its protein product is CASRRAGGTEAFF.

V gene TRBV14 combines with J gene TRBJ1-2; D ambiguous. Germline CDR1 reads SGHDN; CDR2 reads FVKESK. Trimming took 0 bases from V and 4 from J, leaving 6 bases between them. This CDR3 contains 13 residues. The CDR3 here is CASSQDRLYGYTF. CDR3 sequence (DNA): TGTGCCAGCAGCCAAGATCGACTCTATGGCTACACCTTC.

This chain links TRBV7-2 with TRBJ2-7; 12 bases align to TRBD2. CDR1 SGHTA and CDR2 FQGNSA come from the germline V gene. The CDR3 totals 17 residues. V trimming: 4 bases; J trimming: 7 bases; junction bases outside the gene matches: 14. DNA for the CDR3: TGTGCCAGCAGCTCCTACCTCGGACTAGCGGGAAGGGGGGAGCAGTACTTC. Translation: CASSSYLGLAGRGEQYF.

To note about this clone: The germline gene is not matched at one end of the junction; a read error may be the cause. The V call is TRBV5-1, the J call TRBJ2-6; 7 bases are a match to TRBD1. The germline V gene has CDR1 SGHRS and CDR2 YFSETQ. The length of the CDR3 is 18 residues. The CDR3 region is CASSPPGQSTSWANVLTF. The CDR3 DNA follows: TGCGCCAGCAGCCCGCCGGGACAGTCCACCTCTTGGGCCAACGTCCTGACTTTC.

The J gene is TRBJ1-1, the V gene TRBV5-4, with D perhaps matching TRBD1 (5 bases). The CDR3 is made up of 16 amino acids. Germline CDR1 is SGHNT and CDR2 is YYREEE (reference sequence). The germline V and J ends were trimmed by 0 bases and 0 bases, with 12 bases remaining between them. The CDR3 DNA reads TGTGCCAGCAGCTTGGGCAGGGCCAACATGAACACTGAAGCTTTCTTT. The encoded protein is CASSLGRANMNTEAFF.

The V and J genes are TRBV6-5 and TRBJ2-7; possibly TRBD2 for D (5 bases). Germline loops: CDR1 MNHEY, CDR2 SVGAGI. CDR3 length: 14 amino acids. V lost 6 bases to trimming and J lost 0 bases, with 12 bases between them. CDR3 DNA sequence: TGTGCCAGCAGCCGTCTAGCCAGCTCCTACGAGCAGTACTTC. The encoded protein is CASSRLASSYEQYF.

V and J are TRBV4-3 and TRBJ1-1; D gene uncertain. The germline V and J ends were trimmed by 0 bases and 4 bases, with 9 bases remaining between them. Per germline, CDR1 LGHNA and CDR2 YSLEER. CDR3 length: 14 amino acids. CDR3 amino acids: CASSQEPLSTEAFF. DNA for the CDR3: TGCGCCAGCAGCCAAGAGCCTCTTAGCACTGAAGCTTTCTTT.

The chain uses TRBV2 and TRBJ2-4; 7 bases are a match to TRBD1. CDR3 length: 14 amino acids. Germline assignment: CDR1 SNHLY and CDR2 FYNNEI. With 1 base clipped from V and 8 bases from J, the junction kept 5 bases outside the gene matches. CDR3 region: CASSEGGGADIQYF. DNA of the CDR3: TGTGCCAGCAGTGAAGGAGGGGGCGCGGACATTCAGTACTTC.

The chain is built from TRBV24-1 and TRBJ2-7, with D maybe TRBD2 (5 bases). The CDR3 is made up of 17 amino acids. The germline V gene encodes CDR1 KGHDR and CDR2 SFDVKD. V gave up 6 bases and J gave up 0 bases, with 20 bases separating them. The CDR3, as DNA: TGTGCCACCAGTTCAAAACTTTGGGGTAGCGACTCCTACGAGCAGTACTTC. It encodes CATSSKLWGSDSYEQYF.

On this clone itself: Within the sample, other DNA sequences also encode this same CDR3. The chain carries TRBV3-1 (or the pseudogene TRBV3-2) and TRBJ2-4; TRBD1 agrees at 8 bases. The V and J ends lost 2 bases and 4 bases, in that order; junction bases with no gene match: 4. CDR1 and CDR2 (germline): LGHDT, YNNKEL (reference sequence). The CDR3 has 15 residues. CDR3 region: CASSQQGAAKNIQYF. The CDR3 DNA follows: TGTGCCAGCAGCCAACAGGGGGCGGCTAAAAACATTCAGTACTTC.